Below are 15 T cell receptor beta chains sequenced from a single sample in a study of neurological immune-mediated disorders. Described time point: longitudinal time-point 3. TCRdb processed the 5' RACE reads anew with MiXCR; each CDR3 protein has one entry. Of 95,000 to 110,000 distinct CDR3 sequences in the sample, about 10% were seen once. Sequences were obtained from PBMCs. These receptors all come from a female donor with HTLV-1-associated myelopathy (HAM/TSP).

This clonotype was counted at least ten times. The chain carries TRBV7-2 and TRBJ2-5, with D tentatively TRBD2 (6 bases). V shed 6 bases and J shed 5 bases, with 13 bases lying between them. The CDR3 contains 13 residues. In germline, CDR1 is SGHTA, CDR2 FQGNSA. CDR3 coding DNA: TGTGCCAGCAGGGAGAACAGCGGGGAGACCCAGTACTTC. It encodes CASRENSGETQYF.

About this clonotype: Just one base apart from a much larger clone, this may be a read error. CDR3 nucleotide sequence: TGCGCCAGCAACTTCGGGGGGAGGACCGGGGAGCTGTTTTTT. Its translation is CASNFGGRTGELFF. The chain joins TRBV5-1 to TRBJ2-2, with 7 bases aligning to TRBD2. V trimming: 6 bases; J trimming: 5 bases; junction bases outside the gene matches: 7. Germline CDR1 reads SGHRS; CDR2 reads YFSETQ. The CDR3 is made up of 14 amino acids.

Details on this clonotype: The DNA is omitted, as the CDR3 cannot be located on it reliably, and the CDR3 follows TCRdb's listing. CDR3 sequence reads: CASSFYICSADGTGFYEQYF. This chain uses TRBV7-2 with TRBJ2-7. The germline V gene encodes CDR1 SGHTA and CDR2 FQGNSA. From its first to its last residue, the CDR3 has 20 amino acids.

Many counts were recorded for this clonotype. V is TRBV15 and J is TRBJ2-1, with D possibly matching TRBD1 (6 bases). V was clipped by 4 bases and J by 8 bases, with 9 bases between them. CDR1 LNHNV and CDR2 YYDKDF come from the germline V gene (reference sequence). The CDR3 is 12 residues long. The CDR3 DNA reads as TGTGCCACCAGCAAAGGGACATATGAGCAGTTCTTC. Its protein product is CATSKGTYEQFF.

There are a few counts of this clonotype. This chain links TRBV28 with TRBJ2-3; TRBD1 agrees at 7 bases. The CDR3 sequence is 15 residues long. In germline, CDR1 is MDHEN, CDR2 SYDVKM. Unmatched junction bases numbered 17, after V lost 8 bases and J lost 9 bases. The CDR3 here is CASADTPRAGGTQYF. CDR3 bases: TGTGCCAGCGCCGATACCCCCCGGGCAGGGGGAACGCAGTATTTT.

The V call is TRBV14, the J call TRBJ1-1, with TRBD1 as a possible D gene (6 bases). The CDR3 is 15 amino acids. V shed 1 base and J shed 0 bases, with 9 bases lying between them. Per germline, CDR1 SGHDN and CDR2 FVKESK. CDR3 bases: TGTGCCAGCAGCCAAGTGAGGGGGGTGAACACTGAAGCTTTCTTT. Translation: CASSQVRGVNTEAFF.

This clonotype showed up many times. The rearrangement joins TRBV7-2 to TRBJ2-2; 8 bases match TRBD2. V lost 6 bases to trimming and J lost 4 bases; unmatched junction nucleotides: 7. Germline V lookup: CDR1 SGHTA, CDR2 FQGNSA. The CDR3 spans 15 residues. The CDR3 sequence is CASRFSGVPTGELFF. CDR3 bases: TGTGCCAGCAGATTTAGCGGGGTCCCCACCGGGGAGCTGTTTTTT.

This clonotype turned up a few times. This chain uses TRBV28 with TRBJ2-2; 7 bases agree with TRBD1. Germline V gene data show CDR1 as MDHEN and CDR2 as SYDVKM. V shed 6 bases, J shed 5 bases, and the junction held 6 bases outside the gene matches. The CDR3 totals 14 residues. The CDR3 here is CASSLGTATGELFF. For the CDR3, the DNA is TGTGCCAGCAGCCTCGGGACAGCTACCGGGGAGCTGTTTTTT.

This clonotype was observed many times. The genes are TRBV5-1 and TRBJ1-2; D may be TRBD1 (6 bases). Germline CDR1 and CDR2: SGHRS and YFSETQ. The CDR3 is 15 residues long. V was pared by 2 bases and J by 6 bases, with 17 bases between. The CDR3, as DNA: TGCGCCAGCAGCTTCAGTCAGGGGCCGTACGATGGCTACACCTTC. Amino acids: CASSFSQGPYDGYTF.

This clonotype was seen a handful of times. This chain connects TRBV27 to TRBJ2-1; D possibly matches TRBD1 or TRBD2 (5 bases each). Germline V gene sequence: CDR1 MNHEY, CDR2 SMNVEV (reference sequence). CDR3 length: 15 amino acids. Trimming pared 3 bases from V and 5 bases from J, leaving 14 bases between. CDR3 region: CASSFIGDGDNEQFF. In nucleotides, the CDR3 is TGTGCCAGCAGTTTTATAGGGGACGGTGACAATGAGCAGTTCTTC.

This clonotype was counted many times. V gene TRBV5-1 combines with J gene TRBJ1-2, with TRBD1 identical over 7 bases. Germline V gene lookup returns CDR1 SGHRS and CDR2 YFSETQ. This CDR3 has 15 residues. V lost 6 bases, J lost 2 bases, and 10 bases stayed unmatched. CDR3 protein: CASNPTGTANYGYTF. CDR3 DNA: TGCGCCAGCAACCCCACCGGGACAGCGAACTATGGCTACACCTTC.

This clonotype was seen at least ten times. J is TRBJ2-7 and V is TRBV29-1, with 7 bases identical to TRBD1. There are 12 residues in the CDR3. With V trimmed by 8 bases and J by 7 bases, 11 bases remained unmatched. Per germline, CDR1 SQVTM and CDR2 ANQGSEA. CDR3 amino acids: CSCFSYRGEQYF. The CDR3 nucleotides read TGCAGCTGTTTTTCCTACAGGGGAGAGCAGTACTTC.

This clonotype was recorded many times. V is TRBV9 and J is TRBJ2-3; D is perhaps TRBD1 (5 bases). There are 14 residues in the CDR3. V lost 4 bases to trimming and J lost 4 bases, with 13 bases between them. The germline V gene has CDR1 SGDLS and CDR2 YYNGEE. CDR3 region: CASSTIPGSDTQYF. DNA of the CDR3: TGTGCCAGCAGCACAATCCCAGGGTCAGATACGCAGTATTTT.

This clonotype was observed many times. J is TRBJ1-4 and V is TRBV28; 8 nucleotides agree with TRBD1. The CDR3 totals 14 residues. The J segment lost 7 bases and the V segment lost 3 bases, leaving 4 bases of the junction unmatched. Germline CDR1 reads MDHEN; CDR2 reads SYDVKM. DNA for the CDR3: TGTGCCAGCAGTTTCACCGGGACAGGTGAAAAACTGTTTTTT. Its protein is CASSFTGTGEKLFF. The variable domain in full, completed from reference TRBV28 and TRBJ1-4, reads DVKVTQSSRYLVKRTGEKVFLECVQDMDHENMFWYRQDPGLGLRLIYFSYDVKMKEKGDIPEGYSVSREKKERFSLILESASTNQTSMYLCASSFTGTGEKLFFGSGTQLSVL.

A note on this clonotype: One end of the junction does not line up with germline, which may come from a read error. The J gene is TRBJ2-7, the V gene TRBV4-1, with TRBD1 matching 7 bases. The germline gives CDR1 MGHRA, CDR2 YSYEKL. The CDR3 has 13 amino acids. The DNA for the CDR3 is TGCGCTAGCAGCCAGAACAGGGACAGCGGGCAGTACTTC. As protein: CASSQNRDSGQYF.